Following are 2 T cell receptor beta chains from one sample sequenced in a study of OX40 agonist ivuxolimab in advanced cancers. Measured with immunoSEQ multiplex PCR; TCRdb has only the in-frame clones, and not every one. The sample lists about 130,000 clones; around 90% were seen once. Specimen: CD4+ or CD8+ T cells sorted from blood, collected in a trial of the OX40 agonist ivuxolimab. The origin of the receptors is an adult with an advanced solid tumor such as melanoma, head and neck, liver or kidney cancer.

Only one count was recorded for this clone. The J gene is TRBJ1-2, the V gene TRBV28, with D perhaps TRBD1 (6 bases). This CDR3 spans 11 amino acids. The germline V gene encodes CDR1 MDHEN and CDR2 SYDVKM. The ends were cut back, 6 bases at V and 5 bases at J, with 7 bases in the middle. The CDR3 sequence is CASSQGYGYTF. Here the CDR3 DNA reads TGTGCCAGCAGCCAGGGGTATGGCTACACCTTC.

The chain uses TRBV1 and TRBJ2-7; no DNA check was done on the table's D call, TRBD1. TRBV1 is described as a pseudogene. CDR3 length: 15 amino acids. The CDR3 DNA reads TGCACCAGCAGCCCCTCTAGGGACAAATCGTACGAGCAGTACTTC. As protein: CTSSPSRDKSYEQYF.